This TCR beta chain was obtained from a study of cytomegalovirus exposure and HLA in healthy donors. Study summary: It was reported in a later analysis that the same platform had been used for the roughly 130 validation repertoires as for the approximately 730 first-cohort repertoires. Study results and caveats: Reportedly, cytomegalovirus status was diagnosed with high sensitivity and specificity.

The assay was immunoSEQ multiplex PCR, and TCRdb's table has in-frame clones only and misses some. The table shows 85,000 to 120,000 clones, with 88% occurring only once. The CDR3 totals 14 residues. Germline values: CDR1 SNHLY, CDR2 FYNNEI. The V gene end was trimmed by 6 bases and the J gene end by 8 bases; junction bases not matched to a gene: 9. Turning to this clone: Its matching antigen is unknown.

This TCR derives from a woman aged 18-30 years in good health and CMV-seropositive. The rearrangement uses TRBV2 and TRBJ2-1, with 8 bases lining up with TRBD2. Source material: PBMCs. This CDR3 reads CASSDAGGYYEQFF. DNA for the CDR3: TGTGCCAGCAGCGACGCGGGGGGATACTATGAGCAGTTCTTC. Full variable domain (remainder filled in from reference TRBV2 and TRBJ2-1): EPEVTQTPSHQVTQMGQEVILRCVPISNHLYFYWYRQILGQKVEFLVSFYNNEISEKSEIFDDQFSVERPDGSNFTLKIRSTKLEDSAMYFCASSDAGGYYEQFFGPGTRLTVL.